This is a list of T cell receptor beta chains from one sample in a study of memory CD4+ T cells and cytomegalovirus serostatus. The assay was immunoSEQ multiplex PCR, and TCRdb's table has in-frame clones only and misses some. The profile shows some 64,000 clones, approximately 85% of them singletons. Sequencing was carried out using memory CD4+ T cells from blood. The receptors come from an adult in good health and CMV-seronegative. Each CDR3 is given with its conserved first and last residue. A D gene is named only where the DNA matches it firmly. Clone size is shown for a subset of rows, as once, few, many or a class of expanded clone.

>-|TRBJ1-1|-|TRBV20-1
TGCAGTGCTAGTGCGCGGGGGGCGGCTTTCTTT
CSASARGAAFF
>-|TRBJ1-1|-|TRBV11-2
TGTGCCAGCAGCTTACAGGGGCTCACTGAAGCTTTCTTT
CASSLQGLTEAFF
>-|TRBJ2-7|-|TRBV10-3
TGTGCCATCAGTGATGGACTCGGTCCGTACGAGCAGTACTTC
CAISDGLGPYEQYF
>-|TRBJ2-3|-|TRBV5-6
TGTGCCAGCAGCTTGAACGGACTGGGGCAGTATTTT
CASSLNGLGQYF
>TRBD2|TRBJ2-1|-|TRBV5-4
TGTGCCAGCAGCACACCGACTAGCTCCAATGAGCAGTTCTTC
CASSTPTSSNEQFF
>TRBD2|TRBJ2-7|once|TRBV7-6
TGTGCCAGCAGCTTAGCGGCCGGGGGGGGCGAGCAGTACTTC
CASSLAAGGGEQYF
>TRBD2|TRBJ2-3|-|TRBV30
TGTGCCTGGAGTAGGGGACTAGCGGGTCGGGCAGATACGCAGTATTTT
CAWSRGLAGRADTQYF
>-|TRBJ2-5|-|TRBV2
TGTGCCAGCAGGTTGGAAAGCTCACAAGAGACCCAGTACTTC
CASRLESSQETQYF
>-|TRBJ1-1|-|TRBV6-4
TGTGCCAGCAGTTCTCCACTGGAGGGTGAAGCTTTCTTT
CASSSPLEGEAFF
>-|TRBJ2-1|-|TRBV6-6
TGTGCCAGCTCACCCTTCGCACGCGGCTTTAATGAGCAGTTCTTC
CASSPFARGFNEQFF
>TRBD1|TRBJ1-1|-|TRBV19
TGTGCCACCCTAACGACAGGGAAGAACACTGAAGCTTTCTTT
CATLTTGKNTEAFF
>-|TRBJ2-7|once|TRBV28
TGTGCCAGCAGTTTAGCCGGCTCAAGGTACGAGCAGTACTTC
CASSLAGSRYEQYF
>-|TRBJ1-4|-|TRBV28
TGTGCCAGCAGTTTTGGGCCGGGACCTACCTTGGGAGAAAAACTGTTTTTT
CASSFGPGPTLGEKLFF
>-|TRBJ1-2|-|TRBV11-2
TGTGCCAGCAGCTTAGAGGGGGACCGGGTTGGCTATGGCTACACCTTC
CASSLEGDRVGYGYTF
>-|TRBJ2-2|-|TRBV5-1
TGCGCCAGCAGCCCGGTATCCCTTTCCAGCCGGGAGCTGTTTTTT
CASSPVSLSSRELFF
>TRBD1|TRBJ1-2|-|TRBV2
TGTGCCAGCAGTGGGGACAGGACTAACTATGGCTACACCTTC
CASSGDRTNYGYTF
>-|TRBJ1-2|few|TRBV18
TGTGCCAGCTCCCACAGCAACCTAAACTATGGCTACACCTTC
CASSHSNLNYGYTF
>TRBD1|TRBJ1-2|-|TRBV10-2
TGCGCCAGCAGGGGGACAGACGGCAGCTATGGCTACACCTTC
CASRGTDGSYGYTF
>TRBD2|TRBJ2-3|-|TRBV9
TGTGCCAGCAGCATCGGGGGGACCGCAGATACGCAGTATTTT
CASSIGGTADTQYF
>-|TRBJ2-2|-|TRBV5-5
TGTGCCAGCAGCCGAAACAGGGACTTGGCCGGGGAGCTGTTTTTT
CASSRNRDLAGELFF
>-|TRBJ1-1|-|TRBV6-1
TGTGCCAGCAGTGCCAGGGTGAACACTGAAGCTTTCTTT
CASSARVNTEAFF
>TRBD2|TRBJ2-2|-|TRBV5-1
TGCGCCAGCAGCGCCCGAACTAGCGGGACTTACACCGGGGAGCTGTTTTTT
CASSARTSGTYTGELFF
>-|TRBJ2-7|-|TRBV4-1
TGCGCCAGCAGCCAAGTCCATAGGGCCAACGAGCAGTACTTC
CASSQVHRANEQYF
>-|TRBJ1-1|-|TRBV4-2
TGTGCCAGCAGCATGGACTCGGACACTGAAGCTTTCTTT
CASSMDSDTEAFF
>-|TRBJ1-2|-|TRBV5-7
TGTGCCAGCAGCTTCAGGGGCGCCTACTATGGCTACACCTTC
CASSFRGAYYGYTF
>TRBD1|TRBJ1-5|-|TRBV28
TGTGCCAGCAGAGCATCACTCGGGACAGGGGATCAGCCCCAGCATTTT
CASRASLGTGDQPQHF
>-|TRBJ1-2|-|TRBV6-4
TGTGCCAGCAGTGACTCTAGGCAAGCTAACTATGGCTACACCTTC
CASSDSRQANYGYTF
>TRBD1|TRBJ2-7|-|TRBV13
TGTGCCAGCAGCTTAAGGGGACAGGGTCTCTACGAGCAGTACTTC
CASSLRGQGLYEQYF
>TRBD1|TRBJ1-1|-|TRBV29-1
TGCAGCGTGACAGGGGCGAACACTGAAGCTTTCTTT
CSVTGANTEAFF
>-|TRBJ2-6|-|TRBV28
TGTGCCAGCAGTTTGGCTGGGTCTGGGGCCAACGTCCTGACTTTC
CASSLAGSGANVLTF
>-|TRBJ2-7|-|TRBV28
TGTGCCAGCACCTTTAATGGGGGATACGAGCAGTACTTC
CASTFNGGYEQYF
>TRBD2|TRBJ2-1|-|TRBV4-1
TGCGCCAGCAGTTACACTAGCGGGAGGGCCTATGAGCAGTTCTTC
CASSYTSGRAYEQFF
>-|TRBJ2-7|-|TRBV6-5
TGTGCCAGCAGTGGCGATCTAGGCGCGTCCTACGAGCAGTACTTC
CASSGDLGASYEQYF
>TRBD1|TRBJ2-2|-|TRBV29-1
TGCAGCGCCCGACAGGGGCTCTACACCGGGGAGCTGTTTTTT
CSARQGLYTGELFF
>TRBD2|TRBJ2-5|few|TRBV6-1
TGTGCCAGCAGTGTCGGGAGGGAAGAGACCCAGTACTTC
CASSVGREETQYF
>-|TRBJ1-1|-|TRBV14
TGTGCCAGCAGCCTAATGGGACTCGGGGGGGACACTGAAGCTTTCTTT
CASSLMGLGGDTEAFF
>TRBD1|TRBJ2-7|-|TRBV19
TGTGCCAGTAGTAGCCGACAGGGGGCCTACGAGCAGTACTTC
CASSSRQGAYEQYF
>-|TRBJ1-1|few|TRBV6-5
TGTGCCAGCAGAACGATAGGGATTGGGACTGAAGCTTTCTTT
CASRTIGIGTEAFF
>-|TRBJ2-1|-|TRBV2
TGTGCCAGCAGCTACCTGGGCCCCACAACATACAATGAGCAGTTCTTC
CASSYLGPTTYNEQFF
>-|TRBJ2-5|-|TRBV2
TGTGCCAGCAGCGCCAGGACAGTCCAAGAGACCCAGTACTTC
CASSARTVQETQYF
>TRBD2|TRBJ2-1|-|TRBV5-8
TGTGCCAGCAGCCCGGGGACTAGGTACAATGAGCAGTTCTTC
CASSPGTRYNEQFF
>-|TRBJ2-2|-|TRBV7-8
TGTGCCAGCAGCTTAGCCTACTCGCACACCGGGGAGCTGTTTTTT
CASSLAYSHTGELFF
>-|TRBJ1-2|-|TRBV5-1
TGCGCCAGCAGCTTGTTTCAGGGCGACTATGGCTACACCTTC
CASSLFQGDYGYTF
>-|TRBJ1-2|-|TRBV7-2
TGTGCCAGCAGCTTAGGCCAGCCGGCCTATGGCTACACCTTC
CASSLGQPAYGYTF
>-|TRBJ2-2|once|TRBV28
TGTGCCAGCAAAAAAATGGGGGGGGCTGGCGGGGAGCTGTTTTTT
CASKKMGGAGGELFF
>TRBD1|TRBJ2-3|-|TRBV7-9
TGTGCCAGCAGCTGGGACAGGGGAAGCACAGATACGCAGTATTTT
CASSWDRGSTDTQYF